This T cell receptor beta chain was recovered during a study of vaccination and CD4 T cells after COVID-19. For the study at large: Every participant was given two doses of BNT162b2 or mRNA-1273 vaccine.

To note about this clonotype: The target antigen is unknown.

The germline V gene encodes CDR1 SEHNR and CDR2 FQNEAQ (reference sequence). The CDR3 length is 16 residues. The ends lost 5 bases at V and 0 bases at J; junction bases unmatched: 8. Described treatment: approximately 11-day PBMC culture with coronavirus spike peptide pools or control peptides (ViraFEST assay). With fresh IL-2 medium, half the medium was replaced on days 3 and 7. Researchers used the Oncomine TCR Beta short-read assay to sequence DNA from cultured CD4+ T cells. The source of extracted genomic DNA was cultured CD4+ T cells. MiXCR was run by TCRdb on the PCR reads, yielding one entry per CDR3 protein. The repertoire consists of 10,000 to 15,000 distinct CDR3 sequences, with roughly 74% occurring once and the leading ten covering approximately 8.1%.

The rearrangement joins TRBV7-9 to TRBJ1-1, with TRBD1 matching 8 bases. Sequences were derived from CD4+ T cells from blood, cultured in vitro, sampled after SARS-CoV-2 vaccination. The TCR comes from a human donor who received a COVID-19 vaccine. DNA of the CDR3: TGTGCCAGCAGCATGCCCCAGGGGGCGGTGAACACTGAAGCTTTCTTT. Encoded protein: CASSMPQGAVNTEAFF.